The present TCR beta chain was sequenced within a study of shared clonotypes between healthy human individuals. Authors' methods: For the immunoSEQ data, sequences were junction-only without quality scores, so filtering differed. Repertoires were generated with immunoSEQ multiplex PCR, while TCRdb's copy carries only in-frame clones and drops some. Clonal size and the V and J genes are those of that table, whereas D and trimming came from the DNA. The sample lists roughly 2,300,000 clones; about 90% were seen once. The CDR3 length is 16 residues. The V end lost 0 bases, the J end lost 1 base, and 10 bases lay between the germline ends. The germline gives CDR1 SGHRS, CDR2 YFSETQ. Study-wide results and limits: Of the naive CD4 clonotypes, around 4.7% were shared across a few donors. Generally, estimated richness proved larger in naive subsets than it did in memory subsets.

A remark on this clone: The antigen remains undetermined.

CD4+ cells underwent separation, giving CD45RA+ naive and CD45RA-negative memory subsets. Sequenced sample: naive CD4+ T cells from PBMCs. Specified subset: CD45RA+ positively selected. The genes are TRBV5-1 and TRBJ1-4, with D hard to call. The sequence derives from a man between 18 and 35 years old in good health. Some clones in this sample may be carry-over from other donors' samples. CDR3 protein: CASSLVGGLTNEKLFF. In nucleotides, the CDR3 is TGCGCCAGCAGCTTGGTCGGTGGCCTAACTAATGAAAAACTGTTTTTT.